This T cell receptor (beta chain) was sequenced during a study of T cells in localized non-small cell lung cancer. About this clone: What it binds is not known.

General study points: Only one tumor region was sequenced, so heterogeneity remains possible. Adjacent lung had a median 57 of the 100 largest tumor clones. Compared with tumor, uninvolved adjacent lung displayed greater T cell clonality, ranking highest overall.

Produced via immunoSEQ multiplex PCR; TCRdb's table is partial and in-frame only. In the table there are 72,000 or so clones, around 85% of which are singletons. The sequences come from peripheral blood, collected before any cancer treatment. This clonotype was obtained from a male donor older than 55 with stage III squamous cell lung carcinoma.

The DNA for the CDR3 is TGTGCCAGCAGCCCTTCTGGATCCTATAATTCACCCCTCCACTTT. Encoded protein: CASSPSGSYNSPLHF. This chain joins TRBV7-2 and TRBJ1-6; D unclear. Trimming left V 5 bases short and J 1 base short, with 9 bases between. In germline, CDR1 is SGHTA, CDR2 FQGNSA. The CDR3 length is 15 residues.